The 27 T cell receptor beta chains given below trace back to one sample, sequenced in a study of neurological immune-mediated disorders. TCRdb re-called the 5' RACE reads with MiXCR, one entry per CDR3 protein. The sample yields under 70,000 distinct CDR3 sequences, 2.5% to 4% seen once. The sample was PBMCs. These receptors all stem from a woman aged 45 to 65 with multiple sclerosis.

This clonotype was found many times. Given a much more abundant clone one base away, this may be a read error. The conserved final phenylalanine or tryptophan is absent from the CDR3, which likely points to a read error. The chain uses TRBV6-5 and TRBJ2-4, with D tentatively TRBD1 or TRBD2 (5 bases each). The CDR3 consists of 16 residues. Trimming cost V 5 bases and J 0 bases, with 14 bases left between them. Germline V lookup: CDR1 MNHEY, CDR2 SVGAGI. Written as DNA, the CDR3 is TGTGCCAGCAGTACTCGGGGCGGTCTAGCCAAAAACATTCAGTACTGC. Translated: CASSTRGGLAKNIQYC.

The sample holds many counts of this clonotype. The chain carries TRBV20-1 and TRBJ2-3; TRBD2 aligns across 12 bases. This CDR3 region has 18 residues. Looked up from germline, CDR1 is DFQATT and CDR2 is SNEGSKA (reference sequence). V shed 3 bases, J shed 1 base, and the junction held 11 bases outside the gene matches. CDR3 DNA: TGCAGTGCTAGGTCCCTAGCGGGGGGGGGCTTGGGCACAGATACGCAGTATTTT. This encodes CSARSLAGGGLGTDTQYF.

With regard to this clonotype: Since a much larger clone is just one base distant, this may be a read error. As the CDR3 is not closed by the conserved phenylalanine or tryptophan, this likely results from a read error. The chain has TRBV5-1 and TRBJ1-2; D uncertain. Deletions cut 2 bases from V and 4 bases from J, with 9 bases between. Germline CDR1 is SGHRS and CDR2 is YFSETQ. The CDR3 contains 13 residues. The CDR3 protein is CASSFASSYGYTC. The CDR3 DNA is TGCGCCAGCAGCTTCGCCTCCAGCTATGGCTACACCTGC.

This clonotype was detected a few times. Because it lacks the conserved phenylalanine or tryptophan at the end, this CDR3 is likely a read error. This rearrangement joins TRBV6-1 to TRBJ2-1; 12 bases are a match to TRBD2. Germline V lookup: CDR1 MNHNS, CDR2 SASEGT. V gave up 4 bases and J gave up 8 bases; unmatched junction bases: 3. The CDR3 is 14 amino acids. CDR3 DNA sequence: TGTGCCAGCAGTGTGGGGACTAGCGGGTATGAGCAGTTCTCC. This codes for CASSVGTSGYEQFS.

This clonotype was seen at least ten times. CDR3 loop: CASTGGTRSDTQYF. The CDR3 region has the DNA TGTGCCAGCACCGGCGGGACCCGGAGCGATACGCAGTATTTT. V is TRBV2 and J is TRBJ2-3, with D possibly TRBD2 on 6 matching bases. The V gene lost 7 bases and the J gene lost 6 bases, with 17 bases spanning the gap. The CDR3 sequence is 14 residues long. Germline V lookup: CDR1 SNHLY, CDR2 FYNNEI.

The table lists this clonotype with many counts. The V gene is TRBV9, the J gene TRBJ2-7, with unresolved D. CDR3 length: 15 residues. Trimming shortened V by 0 bases and J by 0 bases, and 10 bases separated the two germline ends. Per germline, CDR1 SGDLS and CDR2 YYNGEE. CDR3 sequence (DNA): TGTGCCAGCAGCGTAGGGTGGTCCAGCTCCTACGAGCAGTACTTC. Its translation is CASSVGWSSSYEQYF.

This clonotype came up many times. This chain joins TRBV28 and TRBJ1-4, with D perhaps TRBD1 (5 bases). V gave up 2 bases and J gave up 2 bases, with 15 bases separating them. There are 17 residues in the CDR3. From germline, CDR1 is MDHEN and CDR2 SYDVKM. The CDR3, as DNA: TGTGCCAGCAGTTTACCCCGGGGCATCGATACTAATGAAAAACTGTTTTTT. It translates to CASSLPRGIDTNEKLFF.

This clonotype was seen at least ten times. The V call is TRBV5-1, the J call TRBJ1-1; unclear D gene. The CDR3 is 14 residues long. Per the germline V gene, CDR1 is SGHRS and CDR2 is YFSETQ. Trimming removed 6 bases from V and 4 bases from J, with 16 bases in between. CDR3 sequence: CASKGSFGSTEAFF. The CDR3, as DNA: TGCGCCAGCAAAGGGAGTTTCGGCTCCACTGAAGCTTTCTTT.

This clonotype was observed at least ten times. The chain has TRBV9 and TRBJ2-1; either TRBD1 or TRBD2 may supply D (5 bases each). The germline CDR1 and CDR2 sequences are SGDLS and YYNGEE. The ends were cut back, 0 bases at V and 0 bases at J, with 10 bases in the middle. The length of the CDR3 is 16 residues. CDR3 residues: CASSVAGAGSYNEQFF. CDR3 DNA: TGTGCCAGCAGCGTAGCTGGGGCGGGCTCCTACAATGAGCAGTTCTTC.

This clonotype was counted ten times or more. The chain is built from TRBV6-6 and TRBJ1-4, with D hard to call. Trimming shortened V by 2 bases and J by 8 bases, and 18 bases separated the two germline ends. CDR3 size: 16 residues. Germline loops: CDR1 MNHNY, CDR2 SVGAGI (reference sequence). CDR3 loop: CASSYAGGRWEEKLFF. CDR3 nucleotides: TGTGCCAGCAGTTACGCCGGAGGGAGGTGGGAAGAAAAACTGTTTTTT.

This clonotype was recorded at least ten times. The chain couples TRBV7-2 to TRBJ2-7; the D gene is possibly TRBD2 (6 bases). This CDR3 has 14 amino acids. V lost 6 bases and J lost 3, with 15 bases in between. Germline CDR1 and CDR2: SGHTA and FQGNSA. CDR3 amino acids: CASRGGGTFYEQYF. CDR3 nucleotide sequence: TGTGCCAGCAGGGGTGGAGGGACGTTCTACGAGCAGTACTTC.

This clonotype was seen repeatedly, ten times or more. The chain combines TRBV6-2 or TRBV6-3 with TRBJ1-5; TRBD1 agrees at 10 bases. Germline trimming cut 7 bases from V and 0 bases from J; bases unmatched to any gene: 3. This CDR3 has 15 amino acids. Germline V gene sequence: CDR1 MNHEY, CDR2 SVGEGT. The CDR3 region has the DNA TGTGCCAGCATGACAGGGGGCATTAGCAATCAGCCCCAGCATTTT. Residues: CASMTGGISNQPQHF.

This clonotype was seen ten or more times. The chain couples TRBV19 to TRBJ2-1, with 10 bases fitting TRBD2. In germline, CDR1 is LNHDA, CDR2 SQIVND (reference sequence). The CDR3 length is 15 residues. Trimming at V came to 6 bases and at J to 7 bases, leaving 9 bases not matched to a gene. The CDR3 bases are TGTGCCAGTAGATCTAGCGGGGGTATGGGAAATGAGCAGTTCTTC. Translated, it gives CASRSSGGMGNEQFF.

Many counts were recorded for this clonotype. The gene calls are TRBV6-2 or TRBV6-3 and TRBJ2-5; a weak D match, TRBD1 (6 bases). The CDR3 covers 14 residues. V was cut by 0 bases and J by 2 bases, with 7 bases left in between. Germline CDR1 and CDR2: MNHEY and SVGEGT. CDR3 in amino acids: CASSYSRGQETQYF. CDR3 nucleotide sequence: TGTGCCAGCAGTTACTCAAGGGGGCAAGAGACCCAGTACTTC.

This clonotype was counted many times. This chain links TRBV20-1 with TRBJ1-2; D gene unclear. CDR3 length: 13 amino acids. Germline lookup yields CDR1 DFQATT and CDR2 SNEGSKA (reference sequence). Between the trimmed V and J ends, which lost 6 bases and 5 bases, there was a span of 16 bases. The CDR3 DNA reads TGCAGTGCCCCCGGCGGGGTTGGGTATGGCTACACCTTC. Translation: CSAPGGVGYGYTF.

Ten or more counts support this clonotype. J is TRBJ1-2 and V is TRBV20-1; the D is unclear. This CDR3 has 11 residues. With 6 bases removed from V and 7 bases from J, the gap between germline ends came to 12 bases. Germline V gives CDR1 DFQATT, CDR2 SNEGSKA (reference sequence). CDR3 amino acids: CSARWGSGYTF. The CDR3 DNA reads as TGCAGTGCCCGCTGGGGAAGTGGCTACACCTTC.

This chain connects TRBV20-1 to TRBJ2-3; D is perhaps TRBD2 (5 bases). V gave up 6 bases and J gave up 4 bases, with 20 bases separating them. Germline V lookup: CDR1 DFQATT, CDR2 SNEGSKA (reference sequence). This CDR3 has 15 amino acids. CDR3 nucleotides: TGCAGTGCACCTAGCCCCCTAGCCGGGGCAGATACGCAGTATTTT. As protein: CSAPSPLAGADTQYF.

This clonotype was counted ten times or more. The chain carries TRBV5-1 and TRBJ1-1; D call uncertain. Germline loops: CDR1 SGHRS, CDR2 YFSETQ. The CDR3 is 14 amino acids. V was cut by 0 bases and J by 1 base, with 7 bases left in between. CDR3 sequence: CASSLERRNTEAFF. In DNA form, the CDR3 reads TGCGCCAGCAGCTTGGAAAGGCGGAACACTGAAGCTTTCTTT.

This clonotype was seen ten or more times. CDR3 nucleotide sequence: TGCGCCAGCAGCCCCCTTTCCAGCGGGGGAGGCAATGAGCAGTTCTTC. Its translation: CASSPLSSGGGNEQFF. The rearrangement uses TRBV5-1 and TRBJ2-1; 8 bases are shared with TRBD2. This CDR3 region has 16 residues. Germline V lookup: CDR1 SGHRS, CDR2 YFSETQ. The V segment lost 4 bases and the J segment 6 bases; nucleotides outside the gene matches: 12.

This clonotype was counted at least ten times. The chain joins TRBV20-1 to TRBJ2-6; the match to TRBD2 covers 7 bases. Trimming at V came to 6 bases and at J to 4 bases, leaving 15 bases not matched to a gene. This CDR3 spans 17 amino acids. CDR1 DFQATT and CDR2 SNEGSKA come from the germline V gene (reference sequence). The CDR3 here is CSAPAGAPLGGANVLTF. The CDR3 bases are TGCAGTGCCCCCGCGGGAGCCCCTCTGGGAGGGGCCAACGTCCTGACTTTC.

This clonotype was seen repeatedly, ten times or more. Here the CDR3 DNA reads TGTGCCAGCAGCCCCAGGGGGGGCCTCCATGAAAAACTGTTTTTT. Encoded protein: CASSPRGGLHEKLFF. The genes are TRBV7-2 and TRBJ1-4, with TRBD1 matching 7 bases. The CDR3 spans 15 residues. The J segment lost 6 bases and the V segment lost 5 bases, leaving 9 bases of the junction unmatched. Per the germline V gene, CDR1 is SGHTA and CDR2 is FQGNSA.

This clonotype was seen ten or more times. This chain links TRBV29-1 with TRBJ2-5; the D is unclear. With 5 bases removed from V and 4 bases from J, the gap between germline ends came to 14 bases. Looked up from germline, CDR1 is SQVTM and CDR2 is ANQGSEA. The CDR3 length is 13 residues. The CDR3 loop is CSVHIGMGETQYF. CDR3 sequence (DNA): TGCAGCGTTCATATTGGGATGGGAGAGACCCAGTACTTC. Using reference TRBV29-1 and TRBJ2-5 for the parts outside the CDR3, the full variable domain is SAVISQKPSRDICQRGTSLTIQCQVDSQVTMMFWYRQQPGQSLTLIATANQGSEATYESGFVIDKFPISRPNLTFSTLTVSNMSPEDSSIYLCSVHIGMGETQYFGPGTRLLVL.

This clonotype was observed at least ten times. The chain is built from TRBV7-7 and TRBJ2-5; TRBD1 agrees at 8 bases. The CDR3 is 15 amino acids. V shed 5 bases and J 5 bases; nucleotides not matched to a gene: 10. Germline assignment: CDR1 SSHAT and CDR2 FNYEAQ (reference sequence). The DNA of the CDR3 is TGTGCCAGCAGCACGCAGCCAGGGGGCGGGGAGACCCAGTACTTC. Amino acid sequence: CASSTQPGGGETQYF.

In its sample, this clonotype was seen many times. The chain employs TRBV20-1 and TRBJ2-1; D ambiguous. The CDR3 runs to 11 residues. CDR1 is DFQATT, CDR2 SNEGSKA, per germline (reference sequence). V lost 8 bases and J 13 bases, leaving 18 bases between the germline ends. The CDR3 reads CSIRKDPFQFF. The DNA for the CDR3 is TGCAGTATTCGGAAGGACCCCTTTCAGTTCTTC.

This clonotype was picked up many times. The CDR3 reads CASSPREPNYEQYF. The CDR3 DNA follows: TGCGCCAGCAGCCCCAGGGAGCCCAACTACGAGCAGTACTTC. V gene TRBV5-1 combines with J gene TRBJ2-7; D is tentatively TRBD1 or TRBD2 (5 bases each). The CDR3 contains 14 residues. V was pared by 4 bases and J by 3 bases, with 14 bases between. Looked up from germline, CDR1 is SGHRS and CDR2 is YFSETQ.

This clonotype was seen ten or more times. The chain employs TRBV20-1 and TRBJ1-1; no firm D call. Looked up from germline, CDR1 is DFQATT and CDR2 is SNEGSKA (reference sequence). V shed 6 bases and J shed 2 bases, with 10 bases lying between them. The CDR3 sequence is 12 residues long. The CDR3 reads CSAPSLNTEAFF. DNA of the CDR3: TGCAGTGCCCCGAGCCTCAACACTGAAGCTTTCTTT.

This clonotype came up many times. The chain uses TRBV7-9 and TRBJ2-3; TRBD2 matches at 7 bases. From germline, CDR1 is SEHNR and CDR2 FQNEAQ (reference sequence). Trimming cost V 3 bases and J 3 bases; bases outside gene matches: 3. The CDR3 has 14 amino acids. The CDR3 here is CASSFRAGTDTQYF. DNA for the CDR3: TGTGCCAGCAGCTTTCGAGCGGGGACAGATACGCAGTATTTT.